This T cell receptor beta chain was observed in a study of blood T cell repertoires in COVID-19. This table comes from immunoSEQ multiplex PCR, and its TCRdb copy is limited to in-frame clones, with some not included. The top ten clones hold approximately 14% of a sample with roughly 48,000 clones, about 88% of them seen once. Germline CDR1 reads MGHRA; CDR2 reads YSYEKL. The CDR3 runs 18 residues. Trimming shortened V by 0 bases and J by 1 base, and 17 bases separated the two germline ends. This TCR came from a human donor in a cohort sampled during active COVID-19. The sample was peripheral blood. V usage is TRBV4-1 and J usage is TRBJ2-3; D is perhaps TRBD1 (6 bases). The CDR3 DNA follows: TGCGCCAGCAGCCAAGATGGCCCGGGGACACCCCGCACAGATACGCAGTATTTT. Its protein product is CASSQDGPGTPRTDTQYF.